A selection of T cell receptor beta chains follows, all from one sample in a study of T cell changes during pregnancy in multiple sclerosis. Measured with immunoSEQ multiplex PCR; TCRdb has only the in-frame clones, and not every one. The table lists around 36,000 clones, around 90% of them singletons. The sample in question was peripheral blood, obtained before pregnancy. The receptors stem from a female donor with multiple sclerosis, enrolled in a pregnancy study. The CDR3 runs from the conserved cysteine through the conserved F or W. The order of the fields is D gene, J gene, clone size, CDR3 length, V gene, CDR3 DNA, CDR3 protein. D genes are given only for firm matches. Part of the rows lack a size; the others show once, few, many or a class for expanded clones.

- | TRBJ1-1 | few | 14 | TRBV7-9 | TGTGCCAGCGGCAGGGGTAAGAAGAACACTGAAGCTTTCTTT | CASGRGKKNTEAFF
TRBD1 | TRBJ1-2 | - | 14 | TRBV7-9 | TGTGCCAGCAGCTTAGGACAGGGGGCAAGGGGCTACACCTTC | CASSLGQGARGYTF
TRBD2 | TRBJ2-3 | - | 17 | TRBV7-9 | TGTGCCAGCAGCTTAACCTTAGCGGGAGCCGGCACAGATACGCAGTATTTT | CASSLTLAGAGTDTQYF
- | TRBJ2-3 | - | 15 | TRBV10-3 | TGTGCCATCAGTGAGGGGGGGAGGCTGCCAGATACGCAGTATTTT | CAISEGGRLPDTQYF
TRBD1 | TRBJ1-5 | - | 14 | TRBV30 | TGTGCCTGGAGTACAGGACAGGGAAATCAGCCCCAGCATTTT | CAWSTGQGNQPQHF
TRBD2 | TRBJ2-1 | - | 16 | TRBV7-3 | TGTGCCAGCAGCCTGACACGACTAGCGGTCCACAATGAGCAGTTCTTC | CASSLTRLAVHNEQFF
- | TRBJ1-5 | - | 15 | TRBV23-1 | TGCGCCAGCAGTCAAAATTGGAGTCAGAATCAGCCCCAGCATTTT | CASSQNWSQNQPQHF
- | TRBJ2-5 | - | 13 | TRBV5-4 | TGTGCCAGCAGCCGCGAGGAGCGGGAGACCCAGTACTTC | CASSREERETQYF
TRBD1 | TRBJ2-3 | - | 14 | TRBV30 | TGTGCCTGGAGTGCAGGGGGCAAAGGGGATACGCAGTATTTT | CAWSAGGKGDTQYF
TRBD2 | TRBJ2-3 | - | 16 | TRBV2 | TGTGCCAGCAGTCTAGCGGCTGGAGGTAGCGCAGATACGCAGTATTTT | CASSLAAGGSADTQYF
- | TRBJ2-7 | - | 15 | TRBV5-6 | TGTGCCAGCAGCTTGAACGCAGGGATCCTTAACGAGCAGTACTTC | CASSLNAGILNEQYF
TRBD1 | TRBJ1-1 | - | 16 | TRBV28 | TGTGCCAGCAGTTCCGCCGGACAGGGAAAGGACACTGAAGCTTTCTTT | CASSSAGQGKDTEAFF
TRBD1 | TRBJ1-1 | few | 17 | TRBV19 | TGTGCCAGTAGGACCAGACCCGGGACAGGGCTCTACACTGAAGCTTTCTTT | CASRTRPGTGLYTEAFF
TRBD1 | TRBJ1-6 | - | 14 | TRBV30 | TGTGCCTGGAGGGGGGACAGGGGGCTGTCACCCCTCCACTTT | CAWRGDRGLSPLHF
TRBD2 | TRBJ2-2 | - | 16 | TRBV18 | TGTGCCAGCTCACCAGTGGGACTAGCCAACACCGGGGAGCTGTTTTTT | CASSPVGLANTGELFF
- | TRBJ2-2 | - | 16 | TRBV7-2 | TGTGCCAGCAGCCCACAGGGTTCCTTGGACACCGGGGAGCTGTTTTTT | CASSPQGSLDTGELFF
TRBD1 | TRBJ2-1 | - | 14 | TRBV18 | TGTGCCAGCTCACGTGCGGACAGGGACAATGAGCAGTTCTTC | CASSRADRDNEQFF
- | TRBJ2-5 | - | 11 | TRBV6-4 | TGTGCCAGTTACTCCTTCGAGACCCAGTACTTC | CASYSFETQYF
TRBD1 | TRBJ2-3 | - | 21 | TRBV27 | TGTGCCAGCAGTTTATCTGGGACAGGCCCCGGGACCACGAGAACCACAGATACGCAGTATTTT | CASSLSGTGPGTTRTTDTQYF
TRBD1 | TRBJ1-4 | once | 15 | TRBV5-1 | TGCGCCAGCAGCCCCGTGGGGACAGGTGGGGAAAAACTGTTTTTT | CASSPVGTGGEKLFF
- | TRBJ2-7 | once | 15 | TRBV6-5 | TGTGCCAGCAGTCGGCCACCGGGACAATCCTACGAGCAGTACTTC | CASSRPPGQSYEQYF
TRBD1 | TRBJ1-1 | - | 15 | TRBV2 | TGTGCCAGCAGTGAACCAGGGGGCAAGAACACTGAAGCTTTCTTT | CASSEPGGKNTEAFF
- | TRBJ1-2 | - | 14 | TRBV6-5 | TGTGCCAGCAGTTACTCGGCGGGAGTGGGTGGCTACACCTTC | CASSYSAGVGGYTF
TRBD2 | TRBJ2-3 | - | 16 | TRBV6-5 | TGTGCCAGCAGTTATTCTGCGGGAGGGGGGTCAGATACGCAGTATTTT | CASSYSAGGGSDTQYF
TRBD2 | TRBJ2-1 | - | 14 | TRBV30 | TGTGCCTGGAGTCGGCTAGCGGGAGGTAATGAGCAGTTCTTC | CAWSRLAGGNEQFF
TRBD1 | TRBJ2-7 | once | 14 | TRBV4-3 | TGCGCCAGCAGCCCCGGACAGGGGGTACACGAGCAGTACTTC | CASSPGQGVHEQYF
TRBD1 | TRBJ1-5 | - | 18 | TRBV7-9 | TGTGCCAGCAGCTTAGACGGTAAGGGACAGGAAGGCAATCAGCCCCAGCATTTT | CASSLDGKGQEGNQPQHF
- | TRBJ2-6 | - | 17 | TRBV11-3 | TGTGCCAGCAGCTTAGCTGGAGTCTTCTCTGGGGCCAACGTCCTGACTTTC | CASSLAGVFSGANVLTF
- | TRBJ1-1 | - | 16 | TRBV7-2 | TGTGCCAGCAGCTTCAATCTGGGGGCGCCCGGCCTTGAAGCTTTCTTT | CASSFNLGAPGLEAFF
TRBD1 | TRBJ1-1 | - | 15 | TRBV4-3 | TGCGCCAGCAGCCACTCGACAGGGGTGAACACTGAAGCTTTCTTT | CASSHSTGVNTEAFF
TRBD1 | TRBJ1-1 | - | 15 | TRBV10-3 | TGTGCCATCAGTGCCAGGTTAGGGGGCAACACTGAAGCTTTCTTT | CAISARLGGNTEAFF
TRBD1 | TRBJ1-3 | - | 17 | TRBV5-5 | TGTGCCAGCAGCTTATGGACAGGGGGTGCCTCTGGAAACACCATATATTTT | CASSLWTGGASGNTIYF
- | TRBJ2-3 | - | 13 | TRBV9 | TGTGCCTCCCAGTTGGGGGGTACAGATACGCAGTATTTT | CASQLGGTDTQYF
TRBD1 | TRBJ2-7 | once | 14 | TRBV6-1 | TGTGCCAGCAGTGAAGCGGGACAGCCCTACGAGCAGTACTTC | CASSEAGQPYEQYF
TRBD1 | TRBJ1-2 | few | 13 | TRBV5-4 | TGTGCCAGCAGCGGGGACAGCTCCTATGGCTACACCTTC | CASSGDSSYGYTF
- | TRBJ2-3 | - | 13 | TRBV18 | TGTGCCAGCTCCCCTACCACTTTACGAACGCAGTATTTT | CASSPTTLRTQYF
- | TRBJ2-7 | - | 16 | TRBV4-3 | TGCGCCAGCAGCCAAGGAAAGTCGGGGGTCTCCTACGAGCAGTACTTC | CASSQGKSGVSYEQYF
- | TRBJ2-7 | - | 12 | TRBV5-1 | TGCGCCAGCAGGACTGCTAACTACGAGCAGTACTTC | CASRTANYEQYF
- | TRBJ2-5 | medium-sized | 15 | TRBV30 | TGTGCCTGGAGTGTCCTAGGGAAAGGGAGAGAGACCCAGTACTTC | CAWSVLGKGRETQYF
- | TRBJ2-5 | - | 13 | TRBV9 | TGTGCCAGCAGCGTAGAGAGGGAAGAGACCCAGTACTTC | CASSVEREETQYF
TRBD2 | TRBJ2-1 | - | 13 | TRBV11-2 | TGTGCCAGCAGCCCAGCGGGAGTGAGTGAGCAGTTCTTC | CASSPAGVSEQFF
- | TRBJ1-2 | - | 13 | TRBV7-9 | TGTGCCAGCAGCCCCGGATCTGGAGCCGGCTACACCTTC | CASSPGSGAGYTF
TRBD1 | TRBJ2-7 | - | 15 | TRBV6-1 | TGTGCCAGCAGTGAAGGGAAGGGACAGCTATACGAGCAGTACTTC | CASSEGKGQLYEQYF
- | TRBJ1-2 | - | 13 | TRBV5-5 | TGTGCCAGCAGCCTGGGCAGGGGCTATGGCTACACCTTC | CASSLGRGYGYTF
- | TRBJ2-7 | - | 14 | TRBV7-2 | TGTGCCAGCAGCTTTGGCGGGACCGCCTACGAGCAGTACTTC | CASSFGGTAYEQYF
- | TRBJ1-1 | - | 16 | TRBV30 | TGTGCCTGGAGTGTACGGTGGGGCAGGGAGGGCACTGAAGCTTTCTTT | CAWSVRWGREGTEAFF
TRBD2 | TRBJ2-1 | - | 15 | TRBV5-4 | TGTGCCAGCAGCTCCACTAGCGGGAGTTGGAATGAGCAGTTCTTC | CASSSTSGSWNEQFF
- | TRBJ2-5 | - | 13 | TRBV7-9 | TGTGCCAGCAGCTTTGACCGGGAAGAGACCCAGTACTTC | CASSFDREETQYF
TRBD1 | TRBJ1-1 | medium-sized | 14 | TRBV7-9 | TGTGCCAGCAGCAAGGGACAGATGAACACTGAAGCTTTCTTT | CASSKGQMNTEAFF